A selection of T cell receptor beta chains follows, all from one sample in a study of technical replicates of blood from several donors. Libraries were prepared by immunoSEQ multiplex PCR; TCRdb keeps only in-frame clonotypes and omits some of them. The sample shows 55,000 to 70,000 clones, approximately 83% of them seen only once. Sequencing was done on a sample of PBMCs. Receptors were obtained from a human donor in good health. Some clones in this sample may be carry-over from other donors' samples. Each CDR3 is given with its conserved first and last residue. A D gene is named only where the DNA matches it firmly. Expanded clones are given a class, and other clones once, few, many or no size at all.

V: TRBV5-6; J: TRBJ2-1; length: 17; size: NA; D: TRBD2; CDR3: CASSLAAGGPSYNEQFF; DNA: TGTGCCAGCAGCTTGGCAGCGGGGGGGCCGTCCTACAATGAGCAGTTCTTC
V: TRBV19; J: TRBJ2-7; length: 16; size: few; D: NA; CDR3: CASSISEVGKTYEQYF; DNA: TGTGCCAGTAGTATATCGGAGGTGGGGAAGACCTACGAGCAGTACTTC
V: TRBV25-1; J: TRBJ2-5; length: 15; size: NA; D: TRBD1; CDR3: CASSATDRAQETQYF; DNA: TGTGCCAGCAGTGCTACCGACAGGGCCCAAGAGACCCAGTACTTC
V: TRBV4-3; J: TRBJ1-2; length: 14; size: NA; D: NA; CDR3: CASSQGVLVAGIDF; DNA: TGCGCCAGCAGCCAAGGGGTTCTGGTGGCAGGTATAGACTTC
V: TRBV4-2; J: TRBJ1-2; length: 16; size: NA; D: TRBD1; CDR3: CASSRIGTALLYGYTF; DNA: TGTGCCAGCAGCCGCATAGGGACAGCCCTACTCTATGGCTACACCTTC
V: TRBV5-4; J: TRBJ1-6; length: 20; size: once; D: TRBD1; CDR3: CASSFKLPGQGSSYNSPLHF; DNA: TGTGCCAGCAGCTTTAAGCTTCCAGGACAGGGAAGTTCATATAATTCACCCCTCCACTTT
V: TRBV10-3; J: TRBJ1-6; length: 12; size: NA; D: NA; CDR3: CAISVPGSPLHF; DNA: TGTGCCATCAGTGTACCCGGGTCACCCCTCCACTTT
V: TRBV5-1; J: TRBJ1-5; length: 15; size: once; D: NA; CDR3: CASSGRVVGNQPQHF; DNA: TGCGCCAGCAGCGGCAGGGTTGTAGGCAATCAGCCCCAGCATTTT
V: TRBV5-1; J: TRBJ2-1; length: 14; size: once; D: TRBD2; CDR3: CASSRLAGDREQFF; DNA: TGCGCCAGCAGTCGACTAGCGGGAGATAGGGAGCAGTTCTTC
V: TRBV7-2; J: TRBJ1-2; length: 17; size: NA; D: TRBD1; CDR3: CASSPGQATSDKYGYTF; DNA: TGTGCCAGCAGCCCGGGACAGGCCACATCGGATAAGTATGGCTACACCTTC
V: TRBV7-6; J: TRBJ2-5; length: 14; size: NA; D: NA; CDR3: CASSLDRDEETQYF; DNA: TGTGCCAGCAGCTTGGATCGGGATGAGGAGACCCAGTACTTC
V: TRBV7-2; J: TRBJ1-3; length: 17; size: NA; D: TRBD1; CDR3: CASSPDGGQGDLNTIYF; DNA: TGTGCCAGCAGCCCCGATGGAGGACAGGGGGATTTAAACACCATATATTTT
V: TRBV7-8; J: TRBJ2-5; length: 12; size: NA; D: NA; CDR3: CASRPNAETQYF; DNA: TGTGCCAGCCGCCCCAACGCGGAGACCCAGTACTTC
V: TRBV4-3; J: TRBJ1-1; length: 18; size: NA; D: NA; CDR3: CASSQERQGILWGDEAFF; DNA: TGCGCCAGCAGCCAAGAGAGGCAGGGAATCCTATGGGGCGATGAAGCTTTCTTT
V: TRBV18; J: TRBJ1-5; length: 19; size: NA; D: TRBD1; CDR3: CASSPLPRTGGIGGQPQHF; DNA: TGTGCCAGCTCACCTCTCCCTCGGACAGGGGGAATAGGAGGACAGCCCCAGCATTTT
V: TRBV30; J: TRBJ2-1; length: 14; size: NA; D: NA; CDR3: CAWSSGRSYNEQFF; DNA: TGTGCCTGGAGTAGCGGTCGCTCCTACAATGAGCAGTTCTTC
V: TRBV15; J: TRBJ1-2; length: 13; size: NA; D: NA; CDR3: CATSPGGVDGYTF; DNA: TGTGCCACCAGCCCGGGGGGGGTCGATGGCTACACCTTC
V: TRBV7-9; J: TRBJ2-3; length: 17; size: NA; D: TRBD1; CDR3: CASSQRNTGASTDTQYF; DNA: TGTGCCAGCAGCCAACGCAATACAGGGGCCAGCACAGATACGCAGTATTTT
V: TRBV28; J: TRBJ1-2; length: 14; size: NA; D: NA; CDR3: CASSPGVQSYGYTF; DNA: TGTGCCAGCAGCCCAGGGGTCCAGTCCTATGGCTACACCTTC
V: TRBV2; J: TRBJ2-5; length: 16; size: NA; D: TRBD2; CDR3: CASSRTSGGASETQYF; DNA: TGTGCCAGCAGCAGGACTAGCGGGGGGGCCTCAGAGACCCAGTACTTC
V: TRBV5-4; J: TRBJ2-3; length: 18; size: NA; D: TRBD2; CDR3: CASSHQGLAPEPTDTQYF; DNA: TGTGCCAGCAGCCACCAAGGACTAGCGCCCGAACCCACAGATACGCAGTATTTT
V: TRBV6-5; J: TRBJ1-2; length: 11; size: NA; D: TRBD1; CDR3: CAAQGGYGYTF; DNA: TGTGCCGCGCAGGGGGGCTATGGCTACACCTTC
V: TRBV5-6; J: TRBJ2-6; length: 19; size: NA; D: NA; CDR3: CASSAPGTTGRMLANVLTF; DNA: TGTGCCAGCAGCGCCCCCGGGACAACCGGTCGGATGTTGGCCAACGTCCTGACTTTC
V: TRBV10-3; J: TRBJ2-4; length: 13; size: NA; D: TRBD2; CDR3: CAINSGGSGIQYF; DNA: TGTGCCATCAACAGCGGGGGGAGTGGGATTCAGTACTTC
V: TRBV5-4; J: TRBJ2-1; length: 13; size: NA; D: TRBD2; CDR3: CASSLPGGNEQFF; DNA: TGTGCCAGCAGCCTCCCCGGGGGGAATGAGCAGTTCTTC
V: TRBV10-3; J: TRBJ2-5; length: 13; size: NA; D: NA; CDR3: CAISVAGRETQYF; DNA: TGTGCCATCAGTGTCGCAGGGCGGGAGACCCAGTACTTC
V: TRBV10-3; J: TRBJ2-2; length: 14; size: once; D: NA; CDR3: CAITQQPNTGELFF; DNA: TGTGCCATCACCCAACAACCGAACACCGGGGAGCTGTTTTTT
V: TRBV11-2; J: TRBJ1-1; length: 14; size: NA; D: TRBD1; CDR3: CASSLDRGETEAFF; DNA: TGTGCCAGCAGCCTGGACAGGGGGGAAACTGAAGCTTTCTTT
V: TRBV2; J: TRBJ1-2; length: 14; size: NA; D: TRBD1; CDR3: CASNGWGQAYGYTF; DNA: TGTGCCAGCAATGGATGGGGACAGGCCTATGGCTACACCTTC
V: TRBV5-4; J: TRBJ1-2; length: 16; size: NA; D: NA; CDR3: CASSLAGVRAGYGYTF; DNA: TGTGCCAGCAGCTTGGCCGGCGTCAGGGCAGGGTATGGCTACACCTTC
V: TRBV25-1; J: TRBJ2-7; length: 16; size: once; D: TRBD1; CDR3: CASSEGDRGLSSEQYF; DNA: TGTGCCAGCAGTGAGGGGGACAGGGGGCTGTCGTCCGAGCAGTACTTC
V: TRBV25-1; J: TRBJ1-2; length: 14; size: NA; D: NA; CDR3: CASSERGGLYGYTF; DNA: TGTGCCAGCAGTGAACGGGGGGGACTCTATGGCTACACCTTC
V: TRBV5-1; J: TRBJ2-1; length: 16; size: NA; D: TRBD2; CDR3: CASSPVPSGTYNEQFF; DNA: TGCGCCAGCAGCCCGGTCCCTAGCGGGACCTACAATGAGCAGTTCTTC
V: TRBV7-2; J: TRBJ2-7; length: 15; size: NA; D: NA; CDR3: CASSTHGQGTGEQYF; DNA: TGTGCCAGCAGCACCCACGGGCAGGGGACGGGAGAGCAGTACTTC
V: TRBV7-3; J: TRBJ2-5; length: 13; size: NA; D: TRBD2; CDR3: CASSRSGVETQYF; DNA: TGTGCCAGCAGCCGTAGCGGGGTAGAGACCCAGTACTTC
V: TRBV19; J: TRBJ2-2; length: 15; size: NA; D: TRBD2; CDR3: CASSMTSGGSRELFF; DNA: TGTGCCAGTAGTATGACTAGCGGGGGGAGTAGGGAGCTGTTTTTT
V: TRBV9; J: TRBJ2-5; length: 16; size: NA; D: NA; CDR3: CASSVGGRDLQETQYF; DNA: TGTGCCAGCAGCGTAGGAGGCCGGGACTTACAAGAGACCCAGTACTTC
V: TRBV5-1; J: TRBJ2-4; length: 16; size: NA; D: TRBD1; CDR3: CASSLGGKGQLVLQYF; DNA: TGCGCCAGCAGCTTGGGGGGAAAGGGACAGTTGGTCCTTCAGTACTTC
V: TRBV27; J: TRBJ2-1; length: 15; size: NA; D: NA; CDR3: CASSLDPPGANEQFF; DNA: TGTGCCAGCAGTTTAGACCCGCCAGGGGCGAATGAGCAGTTCTTC
V: TRBV20-1; J: TRBJ2-7; length: 11; size: NA; D: NA; CDR3: CSATLANEQYF; DNA: TGCAGTGCTACACTAGCAAACGAGCAGTACTTC
V: TRBV4-3; J: TRBJ1-3; length: 14; size: NA; D: TRBD1; CDR3: CASGDRGLGNTIYF; DNA: TGCGCCAGCGGCGACAGGGGGCTTGGAAACACCATATATTTT
V: TRBV7-2; J: TRBJ1-6; length: 15; size: NA; D: NA; CDR3: CASSLGQAGNSPLHF; DNA: TGTGCCAGCAGCTTAGGGCAGGCCGGTAATTCACCCCTCCACTTT
V: TRBV9; J: TRBJ2-4; length: 14; size: few; D: NA; CDR3: CASSQGTAQNIQYF; DNA: TGTGCCAGCAGCCAGGGGACGGCACAAAACATTCAGTACTTC
V: TRBV5-1; J: TRBJ1-1; length: 16; size: once; D: NA; CDR3: CASSLGRGRGNTEAFF; DNA: TGCGCCAGCAGCTTGGGTAGGGGTAGAGGGAACACTGAAGCTTTCTTT
V: TRBV7-9; J: TRBJ1-1; length: 12; size: NA; D: NA; CDR3: CASSLTDTEAFF; DNA: TGTGCCAGCAGCTTAACAGACACTGAAGCTTTCTTT
V: TRBV5-1; J: TRBJ1-4; length: 14; size: NA; D: NA; CDR3: CASSWAGEREKLFF; DNA: TGCGCCAGCAGCTGGGCGGGGGAACGGGAAAAACTGTTTTTT
V: TRBV7-6; J: TRBJ2-1; length: 16; size: once; D: TRBD2; CDR3: CASSLVGTSGNNEQFF; DNA: TGTGCCAGCAGCTTAGTTGGGACTAGCGGAAACAATGAGCAGTTCTTC
V: TRBV7-9; J: TRBJ2-1; length: 14; size: NA; D: TRBD1; CDR3: CASRSDRASGEQFF; DNA: TGTGCCAGCAGATCGGACAGGGCCTCGGGCGAGCAGTTCTTC
V: TRBV5-8; J: TRBJ2-7; length: 15; size: NA; D: TRBD2; CDR3: CASSPQRGRAYEQYF; DNA: TGTGCCAGCAGCCCACAGCGGGGCCGGGCCTACGAGCAGTACTTC
V: TRBV4-2; J: TRBJ1-6; length: 13; size: NA; D: NA; CDR3: CASSQTSGAPLHF; DNA: TGTGCCAGCAGCCAAACTTCGGGGGCACCCCTCCACTTT
V: TRBV14; J: TRBJ2-7; length: 12; size: NA; D: NA; CDR3: CASSQAGYEQYF; DNA: TGTGCCAGCAGCCAAGCAGGTTACGAGCAGTACTTC
V: TRBV19; J: TRBJ2-2; length: 16; size: NA; D: TRBD1; CDR3: CASSPRRGRGPGELFF; DNA: TGTGCCAGTAGTCCGCGGCGAGGCAGGGGGCCCGGGGAGCTGTTTTTT
V: TRBV7-2; J: TRBJ2-7; length: 14; size: NA; D: NA; CDR3: CASSRGGTLYEQYF; DNA: TGTGCCAGCAGCCGAGGCGGGACCCTCTACGAGCAGTACTTC
V: TRBV27; J: TRBJ1-2; length: 15; size: NA; D: NA; CDR3: CASRADTRRDYGYTF; DNA: TGTGCCAGCAGGGCGGACACGAGGAGGGACTATGGCTACACCTTC
V: TRBV4-2; J: TRBJ1-1; length: 17; size: NA; D: TRBD1; CDR3: CASSQDLTGAMNTEAFF; DNA: TGTGCCAGCAGCCAAGATTTGACAGGGGCTATGAACACTGAAGCTTTCTTT
V: TRBV7-2; J: TRBJ2-1; length: 12; size: NA; D: NA; CDR3: CASSRSRNEQFF; DNA: TGTGCCAGCAGCAGATCGCGTAATGAGCAGTTCTTC
V: TRBV19; J: TRBJ1-5; length: 15; size: NA; D: NA; CDR3: CASSRAPGVNQPQHF; DNA: TGTGCCAGTAGTAGGGCGCCGGGGGTTAATCAGCCCCAGCATTTT
V: TRBV29-1; J: TRBJ2-7; length: 14; size: NA; D: NA; CDR3: CSAWGTSDSYEQYF; DNA: TGCAGCGCGTGGGGCACGAGTGATTCCTACGAGCAGTACTTC
V: TRBV27; J: TRBJ1-4; length: 14; size: NA; D: TRBD1; CDR3: CASSLSTGGEKLFF; DNA: TGTGCCAGCAGTTTATCAACAGGGGGGGAAAAACTGTTTTTT